Listed here are 13 T cell receptor beta chains from one sample, sequenced in a study of Ad26.COV2.S vaccination and SARS-CoV-2 variants. Assay used: immunoSEQ multiplex PCR; TCRdb lists only in-frame clones, some missing. Of a few hundred thousand clones listed, roughly 90% are singletons. The treatment was: some 20 received Ad26.COV2.S at low or high dose, single or two shots; roughly five received placebo; per-sample allocation not given. Following the first vaccine or placebo injection, samples were taken on day 63. The sequences come from peripheral blood, collected in a trial of Ad26.COV2.S vaccine versus placebo. The receptors come from a person aged 18 to 65 who received the Ad26.COV2.S COVID-19 vaccine or a placebo.

The chain carries TRBV7-9 and TRBJ1-4, with D possibly matching TRBD1 (5 bases). Trimming took 5 bases from V and 8 from J, leaving 12 bases between them. This CDR3 region has 13 residues. CDR1 is SEHNR, CDR2 FQNEAQ, per germline (reference sequence). The CDR3 DNA reads TGTGCCAGCAGCCCCTCCGGGGCAGAAAAACTGTTTTTT. Protein product: CASSPSGAEKLFF.

This sequence joins TRBV9 and TRBJ1-6; tentative D call: TRBD1 (5 bases). The CDR3 spans 15 residues. Per the germline V gene, CDR1 is SGDLS and CDR2 is YYNGEE. The germline V and J ends were trimmed by 0 bases and 7 bases, with 11 bases remaining between them. The CDR3 protein is CASSVEGRGNSPLHF. CDR3 nucleotide sequence: TGTGCCAGCAGCGTAGAGGGACGGGGGAATTCACCCCTCCACTTT.

The chain is built from TRBV4-1 and TRBJ2-3; the match to TRBD2 covers 7 bases. Germline CDR1 reads MGHRA; CDR2 reads YSYEKL. V was clipped by 4 bases and J by 1 base; unmatched bases: 5. CDR3 length: 15 residues. CDR3 nucleotide sequence: TGCGCCAGCAGCCCCGGGACTACCCGCACAGATACGCAGTATTTT. Translation gives CASSPGTTRTDTQYF.

The chain joins TRBV5-1 to TRBJ2-7; TRBD1 agrees at 8 bases. There are 12 residues in the CDR3. Per the germline V gene, CDR1 is SGHRS and CDR2 is YFSETQ. The J segment lost 10 bases and the V segment lost 0 bases, leaving 3 bases of the junction unmatched. This chain's CDR3 is CASSLGGQGQYF. CDR3 nucleotides: TGCGCCAGCAGCTTGGGCGGACAGGGCCAGTACTTC.

The rearrangement links TRBV4-3 to TRBJ1-2; 9 bases are shared with TRBD1. The CDR3 totals 17 residues. V shed 4 bases, J shed 4 bases, and the junction held 13 bases outside the gene matches. Germline V gives CDR1 LGHNA, CDR2 YSLEER. As DNA, the CDR3 is TGCGCCAGCAGCCCGTCATTACAGGGGGCGGTTATCTATGGCTACACCTTC. Protein product: CASSPSLQGAVIYGYTF.

The chain couples TRBV2 to TRBJ2-2, with D unclear. V was pared by 0 bases and J by 2 bases, with 16 bases between. CDR1 is SNHLY and CDR2 is FYNNEI in the germline V gene. The CDR3 runs to 18 residues. The CDR3 protein is CASSEALGSIGNTGELFF. The CDR3 DNA follows: TGTGCCAGCAGTGAAGCGTTGGGTAGTATCGGAAACACCGGGGAGCTGTTTTTT.

This chain connects TRBV4-3 to TRBJ2-3, with 7 bases aligning to TRBD1. This CDR3 has 17 residues. The trim removed 0 bases at V and 5 bases at J, leaving 11 bases unmatched. The germline CDR1 and CDR2 sequences are LGHNA and YSLEER. CDR3 sequence reads: CASSQEWDSLGGDTQYF. The CDR3 DNA sequence: TGCGCCAGCAGCCAAGAGTGGGACAGCCTTGGGGGAGATACGCAGTATTTT.

The chain links TRBV6-5 to TRBJ1-3; TRBD1 aligns across 7 bases. Germline loops: CDR1 MNHEY, CDR2 SVGAGI. Losses at the gene ends were 6 bases for V and 1 base for J; bases not matched to a gene: 6. The CDR3 covers 15 residues. In DNA, the CDR3 is TGTGCCAGCAGAGTCCACAGGGGTTCTGGAAACACCATATATTTT. This sequence encodes CASRVHRGSGNTIYF.

This rearrangement joins TRBV18 to TRBJ2-3; 8 bases align to TRBD1. The CDR3 sequence is 16 residues long. The V and J ends lost 0 bases and 4 bases, in that order; junction bases with no gene match: 6. Germline assignment: CDR1 KGHSH and CDR2 LQKENI. CDR3 residues: CASSPPNRGIADTQYF. CDR3 sequence (DNA): TGTGCCAGCTCACCACCAAACAGGGGGATAGCAGATACGCAGTATTTT.

The chain combines TRBV18 with TRBJ1-1; D ambiguous. V was trimmed by 2 bases and J by 1 base, leaving 8 bases between them. The CDR3 runs to 14 residues. In germline, CDR1 is KGHSH, CDR2 LQKENI. Here the CDR3 reads CASSPLGSNTEAFF. CDR3 nucleotide sequence: TGTGCCAGCTCACCATTGGGCTCGAACACTGAAGCTTTCTTT.

The rearrangement uses TRBV6-5 and TRBJ1-2; TRBD1 is a possible D gene (5 bases). The length of the CDR3 is 16 residues. Trimming cost V 2 bases and J 8 bases, with 21 bases left between them. Germline CDR1 is MNHEY and CDR2 is SVGAGI. The CDR3, as DNA: TGTGCCAGCAGTTACCTTAAGGGGCCAGTGTTGAGGGGCTACACCTTC. This gives the protein CASSYLKGPVLRGYTF.

V is TRBV19 and J is TRBJ2-1; TRBD1 is a possible D gene (5 bases). Trimming removed 5 bases at V and 10 bases at J, with 12 bases between. This CDR3 region has 12 residues. Germline assignment: CDR1 LNHDA and CDR2 SQIVND (reference sequence). The CDR3 sequence: CASSVRVDEQFF. CDR3 coding DNA: TGTGCCAGTAGTGTCAGGGTGGACGAGCAGTTCTTC.

The rearrangement uses TRBV7-8 and TRBJ1-1; D is undetermined. The V gene lost 3 bases and the J gene lost 1 base, with 9 bases spanning the gap. This CDR3 has 14 amino acids. From germline, CDR1 is SGHVS and CDR2 FQNEAQ. The CDR3 region has the DNA TGTGCCAGCAGCTTTCAGGAGCGGAACACTGAAGCTTTCTTT. This sequence encodes CASSFQERNTEAFF.